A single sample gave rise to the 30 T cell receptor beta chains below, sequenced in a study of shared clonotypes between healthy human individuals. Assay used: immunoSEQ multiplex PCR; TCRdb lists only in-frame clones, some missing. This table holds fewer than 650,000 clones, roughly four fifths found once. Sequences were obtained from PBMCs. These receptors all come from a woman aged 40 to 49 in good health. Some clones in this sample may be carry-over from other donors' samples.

CDR3: CASSGGQGGNREQFF. The DNA of the CDR3 is TGTGCCAGCAGCGGAGGACAAGGGGGGAATCGTGAGCAGTTCTTC. The chain recombines TRBV7-2 with TRBJ2-1, with D perhaps TRBD1 or TRBD2 (6 bases each). Trimming removed 5 bases at V and 9 bases at J, with 20 bases between. The germline gives CDR1 SGHTA, CDR2 FQGNSA. The CDR3 runs 15 residues.

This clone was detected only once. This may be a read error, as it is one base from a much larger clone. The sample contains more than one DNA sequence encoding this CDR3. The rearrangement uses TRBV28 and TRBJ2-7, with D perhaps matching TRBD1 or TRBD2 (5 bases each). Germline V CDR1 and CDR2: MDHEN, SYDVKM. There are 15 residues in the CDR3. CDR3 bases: TGTGCCAGCAGCGGACGGGACGGAAGCTCCTACGAACAGTACTTC. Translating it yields CASSGRDGSSYEQYF.

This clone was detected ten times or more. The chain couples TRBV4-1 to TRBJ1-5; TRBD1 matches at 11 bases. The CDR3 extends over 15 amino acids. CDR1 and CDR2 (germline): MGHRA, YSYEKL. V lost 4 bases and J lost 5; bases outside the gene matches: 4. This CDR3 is CASSPGQGAYQPQHF. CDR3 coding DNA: TGCGCCAGCAGCCCCGGACAGGGGGCCTATCAGCCCCAGCATTTT.

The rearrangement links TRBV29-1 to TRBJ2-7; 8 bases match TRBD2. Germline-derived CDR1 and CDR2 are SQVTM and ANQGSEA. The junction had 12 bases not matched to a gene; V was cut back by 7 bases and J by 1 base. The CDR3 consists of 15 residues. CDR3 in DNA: TGCAGCGCGGGGGTTTGGGCTAGCGGGTCCTACGAGCAGTACTTC. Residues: CSAGVWASGSYEQYF.

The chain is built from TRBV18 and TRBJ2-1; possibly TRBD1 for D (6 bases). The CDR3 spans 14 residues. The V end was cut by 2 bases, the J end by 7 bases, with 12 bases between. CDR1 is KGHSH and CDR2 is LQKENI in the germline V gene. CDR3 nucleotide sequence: TGTGCCAGCTCACCAGTACCAGGGGATAATGAGCAGTTCTTC. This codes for CASSPVPGDNEQFF.

CDR3 sequence: CASSPGTPLGTDTQYF. The CDR3 DNA follows: TGTGCCAGCAGTCCTGGGACTCCTCTGGGCACAGATACGCAGTATTTT. The J gene is TRBJ2-3, the V gene TRBV28; D is possibly TRBD2 (6 bases). Germline V gene lookup returns CDR1 MDHEN and CDR2 SYDVKM. The CDR3 runs to 16 residues. Trimming stripped 5 bases from V and 1 base from J, with 16 bases between.

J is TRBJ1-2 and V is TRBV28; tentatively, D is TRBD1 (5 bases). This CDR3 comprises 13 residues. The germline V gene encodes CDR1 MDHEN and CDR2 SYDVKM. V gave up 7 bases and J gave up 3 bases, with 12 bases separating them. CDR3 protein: CASTLGVYYGYTF. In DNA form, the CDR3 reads TGTGCCAGCACCCTAGGGGTGTACTATGGCTACACCTTC.

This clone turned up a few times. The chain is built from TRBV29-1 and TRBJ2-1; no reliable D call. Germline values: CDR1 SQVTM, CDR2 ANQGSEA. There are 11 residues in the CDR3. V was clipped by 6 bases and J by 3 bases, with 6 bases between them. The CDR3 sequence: CSVGYYNEQFF. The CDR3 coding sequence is TGCAGCGTAGGCTACTACAATGAGCAGTTCTTC.

CDR3 amino acids: CASSFTVNTEAFF. CDR3 bases: TGTGCCAGCAGCTTTACAGTGAACACTGAAGCTTTCTTT. The rearrangement joins TRBV5-4 to TRBJ1-1; D not resolved. Germline V gene data show CDR1 as SGHNT and CDR2 as YYREEE (reference sequence). The V end lost 2 bases, the J end lost 0 bases, and 5 bases lay between the germline ends. This CDR3 is built from 13 residues.

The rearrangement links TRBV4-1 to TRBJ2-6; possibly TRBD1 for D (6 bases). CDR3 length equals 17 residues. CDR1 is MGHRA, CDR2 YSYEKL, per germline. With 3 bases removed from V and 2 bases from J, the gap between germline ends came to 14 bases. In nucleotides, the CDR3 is TGCGCCAGCAGCCAGTTATACAACAGGGCTGGGGCCAACGTCCTGACTTTC. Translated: CASSQLYNRAGANVLTF.

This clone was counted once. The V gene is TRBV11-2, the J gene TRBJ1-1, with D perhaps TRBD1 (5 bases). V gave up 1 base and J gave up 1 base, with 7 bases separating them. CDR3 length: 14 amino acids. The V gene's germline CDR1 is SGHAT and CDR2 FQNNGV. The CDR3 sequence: CASSLAGKNTEAFF. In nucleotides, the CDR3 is TGTGCCAGCAGCTTAGCAGGGAAGAACACTGAAGCTTTCTTT.

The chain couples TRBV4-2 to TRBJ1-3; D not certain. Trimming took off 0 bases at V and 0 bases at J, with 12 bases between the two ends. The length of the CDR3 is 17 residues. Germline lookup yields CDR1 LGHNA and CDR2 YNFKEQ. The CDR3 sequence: CASSQDPPAASGNTIYF. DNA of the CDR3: TGTGCCAGCAGCCAAGATCCCCCCGCGGCCTCTGGAAACACCATATATTTT.

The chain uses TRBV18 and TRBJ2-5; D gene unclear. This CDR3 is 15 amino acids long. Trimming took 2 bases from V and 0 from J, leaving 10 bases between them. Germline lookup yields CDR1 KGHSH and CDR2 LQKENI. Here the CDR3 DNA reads TGTGCCAGCTCACCATCGGAGAGGAACCAAGAGACCCAGTACTTC. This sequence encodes CASSPSERNQETQYF. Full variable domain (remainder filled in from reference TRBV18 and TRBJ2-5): NAGVMQNPRHLVRRRGQEARLRCSPMKGHSHVYWYRQLPEEGLKFMVYLQKENIIDESGMPKERFSAEFPKEGPSILRIQQVVRGDSAAYFCASSPSERNQETQYFGPGTRLLVL.

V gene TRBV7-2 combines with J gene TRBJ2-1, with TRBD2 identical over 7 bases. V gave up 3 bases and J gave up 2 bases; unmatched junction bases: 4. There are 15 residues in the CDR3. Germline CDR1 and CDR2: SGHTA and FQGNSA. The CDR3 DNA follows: TGTGCCAGCAGCTTCCCGGGAGGTGCCTACAATGAGCAGTTCTTC. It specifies CASSFPGGAYNEQFF.

The CDR3 DNA reads TGTGCCAGCAGTGTAGCACGGGGGACTGAAGCTTTCTTT. Translation gives CASSVARGTEAFF. V is TRBV2 and J is TRBJ1-1, with D maybe TRBD1 (5 bases). The CDR3 is 13 amino acids. Germline loops: CDR1 SNHLY, CDR2 FYNNEI. The V and J ends lost 4 bases and 5 bases respectively, with 11 bases between them.

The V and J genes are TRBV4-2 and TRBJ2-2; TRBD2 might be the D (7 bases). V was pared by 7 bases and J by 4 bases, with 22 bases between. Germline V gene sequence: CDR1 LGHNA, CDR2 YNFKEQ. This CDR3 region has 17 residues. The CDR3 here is CASTLTRGEGRTGELFF. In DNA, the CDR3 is TGTGCCAGCACCCTCACGAGGGGGGAGGGCCGCACCGGGGAGCTGTTTTTT.

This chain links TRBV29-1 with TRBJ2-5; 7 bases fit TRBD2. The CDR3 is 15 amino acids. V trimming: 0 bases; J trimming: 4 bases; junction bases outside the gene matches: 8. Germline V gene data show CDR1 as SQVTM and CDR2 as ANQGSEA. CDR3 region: CSVEEGLADGETQYF. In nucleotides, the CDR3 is TGCAGCGTTGAAGAGGGGCTAGCGGACGGAGAGACCCAGTACTTC.

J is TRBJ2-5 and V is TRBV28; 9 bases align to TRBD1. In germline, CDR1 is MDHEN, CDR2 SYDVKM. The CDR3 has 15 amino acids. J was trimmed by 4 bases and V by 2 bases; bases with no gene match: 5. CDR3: CASSLGPGQGETQYF. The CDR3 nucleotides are TGTGCCAGCAGTTTAGGTCCGGGACAGGGAGAGACCCAGTACTTC. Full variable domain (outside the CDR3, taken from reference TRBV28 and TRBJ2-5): DVKVTQSSRYLVKRTGEKVFLECVQDMDHENMFWYRQDPGLGLRLIYFSYDVKMKEKGDIPEGYSVSREKKERFSLILESASTNQTSMYLCASSLGPGQGETQYFGPGTRLLVL.

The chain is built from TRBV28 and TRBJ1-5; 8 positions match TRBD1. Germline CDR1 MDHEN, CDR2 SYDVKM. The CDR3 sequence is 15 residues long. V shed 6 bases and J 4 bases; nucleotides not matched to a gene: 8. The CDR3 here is CASSTPRTGNQPQHF. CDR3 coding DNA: TGTGCCAGCAGCACCCCCCGGACAGGGAATCAGCCCCAGCATTTT. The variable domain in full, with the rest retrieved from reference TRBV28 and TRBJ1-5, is DVKVTQSSRYLVKRTGEKVFLECVQDMDHENMFWYRQDPGLGLRLIYFSYDVKMKEKGDIPEGYSVSREKKERFSLILESASTNQTSMYLCASSTPRTGNQPQHFGDGTRLSIL.

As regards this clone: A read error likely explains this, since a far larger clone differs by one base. The CDR3 sequence is CASSGSENSPLHF. DNA of the CDR3: TGTGCCAGCAGTGGATCTGAGAATTCACCCCTCCACTTT. This rearrangement joins TRBV25-1 to TRBJ1-6; D remains unclear. Trimming shortened V by 4 bases and J by 7 bases, and 8 bases separated the two germline ends. The CDR3 consists of 13 residues. Germline lookup yields CDR1 MGHDK and CDR2 SYGVNS. The complete variable domain, with remaining parts taken from reference TRBV25-1 and TRBJ1-6, reads EADIYQTPRYLVIGTGKKITLECSQTMGHDKMYWYQQDPGMELHLIHYSYGVNSTEKGDLSSESTVSRIRTEHFPLTLESARPSHTSQYLCASSGSENSPLHFGNGTRLTVT.

This CDR3 reads CASSQETGLVHEQYF. CDR3 sequence (DNA): TGTGCCAGCAGCCAAGAGACGGGGTTAGTCCACGAGCAGTACTTC. J is TRBJ2-7 and V is TRBV5-4, with a tentative D call TRBD2 (5 bases). CDR3 length equals 15 residues. The germline V gene has CDR1 SGHNT and CDR2 YYREEE (reference sequence). Trimming cost V 4 bases and J 5 bases, with 19 bases left between them. Full variable domain (missing parts from reference TRBV5-4 and TRBJ2-7): ETGVTQSPTHLIKTRGQQVTLRCSSQSGHNTVSWYQQALGQGPQFIFQYYREEENGRGNFPPRFSGLQFPNYSSELNVNALELDDSALYLCASSQETGLVHEQYFGPGTRLTVT.

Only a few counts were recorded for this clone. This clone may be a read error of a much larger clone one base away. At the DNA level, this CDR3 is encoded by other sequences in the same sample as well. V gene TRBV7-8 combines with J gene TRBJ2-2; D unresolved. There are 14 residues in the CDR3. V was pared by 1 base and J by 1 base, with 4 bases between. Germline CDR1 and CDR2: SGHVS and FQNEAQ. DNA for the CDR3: TGTGCCAGCAGCTTAGGCGGGAACACCGGGGAGCTGTTTTTT. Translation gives CASSLGGNTGELFF.

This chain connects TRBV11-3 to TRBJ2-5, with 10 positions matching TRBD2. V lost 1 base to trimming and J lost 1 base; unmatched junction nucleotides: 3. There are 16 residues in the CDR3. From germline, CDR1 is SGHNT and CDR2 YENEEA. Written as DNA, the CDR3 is TGTGCCAGCAGCTTAGGACTAGCGGGCCCCCAAGAGACCCAGTACTTC. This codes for CASSLGLAGPQETQYF.

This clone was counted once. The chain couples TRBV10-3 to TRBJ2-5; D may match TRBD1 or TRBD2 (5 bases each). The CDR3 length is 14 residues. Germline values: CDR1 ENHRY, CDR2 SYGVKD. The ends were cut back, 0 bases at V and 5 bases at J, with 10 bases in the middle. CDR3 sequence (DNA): TGTGCCATCAGTGAGTCGATGGGGGAGGAGACCCAGTACTTC. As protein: CAISESMGEETQYF.

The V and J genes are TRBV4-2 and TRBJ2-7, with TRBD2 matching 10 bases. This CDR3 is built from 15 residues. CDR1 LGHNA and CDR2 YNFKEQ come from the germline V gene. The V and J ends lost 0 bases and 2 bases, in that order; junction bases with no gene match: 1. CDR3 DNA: TGTGCCAGCAGCCAAGAACTAGCGGGGCCCTACGAGCAGTACTTC. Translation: CASSQELAGPYEQYF.

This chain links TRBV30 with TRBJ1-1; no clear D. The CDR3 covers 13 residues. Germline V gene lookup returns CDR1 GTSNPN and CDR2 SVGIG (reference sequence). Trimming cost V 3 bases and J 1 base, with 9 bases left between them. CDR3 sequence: CAWSALGNTEAFF. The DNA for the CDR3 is TGTGCCTGGAGCGCACTTGGGAACACTGAAGCTTTCTTT.

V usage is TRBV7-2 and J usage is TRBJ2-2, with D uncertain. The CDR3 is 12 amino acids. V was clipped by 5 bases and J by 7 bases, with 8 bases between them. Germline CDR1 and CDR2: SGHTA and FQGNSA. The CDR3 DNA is TGTGCCAGCAGCGTCCAGCGCGGGGAGCTGTTTTTT. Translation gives CASSVQRGELFF.

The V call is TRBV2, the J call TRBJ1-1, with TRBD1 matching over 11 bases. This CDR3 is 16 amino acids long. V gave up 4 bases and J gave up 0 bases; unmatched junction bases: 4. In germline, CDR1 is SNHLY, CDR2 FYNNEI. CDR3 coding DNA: TGTGCCAGCAGTGCCGGACAGGGGGCTTTGAACACTGAAGCTTTCTTT. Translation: CASSAGQGALNTEAFF.

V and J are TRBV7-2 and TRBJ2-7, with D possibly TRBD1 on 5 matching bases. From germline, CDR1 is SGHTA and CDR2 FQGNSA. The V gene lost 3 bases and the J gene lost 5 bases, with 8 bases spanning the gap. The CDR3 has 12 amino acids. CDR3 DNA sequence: TGTGCCAGCAGCTTCAGGGTGCACGAGCAGTACTTC. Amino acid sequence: CASSFRVHEQYF. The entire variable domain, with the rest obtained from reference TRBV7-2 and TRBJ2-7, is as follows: GAGVSQSPSNKVTEKGKDVELRCDPISGHTALYWYRQSLGQGLEFLIYFQGNSAPDKSGLPSDRFSAERTGGSVSTLTIQRTQQEDSAVYLCASSFRVHEQYFGPGTRLTVT.

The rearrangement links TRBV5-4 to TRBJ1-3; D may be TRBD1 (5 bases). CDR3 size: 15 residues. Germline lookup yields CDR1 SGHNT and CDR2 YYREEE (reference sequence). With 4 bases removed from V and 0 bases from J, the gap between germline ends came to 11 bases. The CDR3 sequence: CASSTGPNSGNTIYF. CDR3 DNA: TGTGCCAGCAGCACAGGCCCAAACTCTGGAAACACCATATATTTT.